This T cell receptor (beta chain) was recovered during a study of regulatory T cells in long-lasting Graves disease. This clonotype was recorded many times. The time point denotes: persistent/refractory GD, antithyroid drugs over 5 years with positive TRAb. From PBMCs, RNA was extracted and then used to make the TCR library. CDR3-region Arm-PCR and iRepertoire HTBI primers produced the TCR beta libraries. In TCRdb, the multiplex PCR reads were re-called with MiXCR into one record per CDR3 protein. The data show about 430,000 distinct CDR3 sequences, over 20% seen once. The V end was cut by 0 bases, the J end by 2 bases, with 13 bases between. The germline V gene has CDR1 MNHNS and CDR2 SASEGT. There are 17 residues in the CDR3.

Here the sequenced sample was peripheral blood mononuclear cells (PBMCs), taken when the disease was refractory, from a patient treated with antithyroid drugs. The TCR was taken from a female donor with Graves disease. The chain uses TRBV6-1 and TRBJ1-4, with D possibly matching TRBD1 (5 bases). Here the CDR3 reads CASSEAGTAATNEKLFF. The CDR3 region has the DNA TGTGCCAGCAGTGAAGCGGGGACCGCGGCCACTAATGAAAAACTGTTTTTT.